This TCR beta chain was found in a study of blood T cell repertoires in COVID-19. CDR1 LNHDA and CDR2 SQIVND come from the germline V gene (reference sequence). The CDR3 covers 15 residues. The trim removed 4 bases at V and 4 bases at J, leaving 8 bases unmatched. Only in-frame clones appear in the TCRdb table, and some are missing; sequencing was by immunoSEQ multiplex PCR. The data hold 9,700 or so clones, with 80% observed a single time. The origin of this receptor is a man in his 70s with active COVID-19. The specimen was peripheral blood. V gene TRBV19 combines with J gene TRBJ2-5, with 8 nucleotides matching TRBD1. The CDR3 region has the DNA TGTGCCAGTAGTACCAGGGGGCGATATCTAGAGACCCAGTACTTC. The encoded protein is CASSTRGRYLETQYF.